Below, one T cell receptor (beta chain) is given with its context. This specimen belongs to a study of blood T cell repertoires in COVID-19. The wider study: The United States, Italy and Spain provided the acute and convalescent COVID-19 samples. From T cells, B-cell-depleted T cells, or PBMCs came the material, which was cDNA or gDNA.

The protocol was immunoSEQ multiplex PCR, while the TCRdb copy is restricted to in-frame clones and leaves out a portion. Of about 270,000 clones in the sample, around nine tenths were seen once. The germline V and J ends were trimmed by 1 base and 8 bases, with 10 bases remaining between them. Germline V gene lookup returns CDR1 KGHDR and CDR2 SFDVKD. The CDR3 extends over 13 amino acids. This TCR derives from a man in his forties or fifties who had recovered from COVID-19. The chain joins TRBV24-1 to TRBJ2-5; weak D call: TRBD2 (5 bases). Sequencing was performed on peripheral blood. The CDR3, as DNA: TGTGCCACCAGTGATTTTGCGGGCACAACCCAGTACTTC. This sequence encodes CATSDFAGTTQYF.